The sequence of this TCR beta chain was determined in a study of cytomegalovirus exposure and HLA in healthy donors. Both 60 Vbeta primers and 13 Jbeta primers went into the PCR. Sequenced by immunoSEQ multiplex PCR; TCRdb stores in-frame clones only, minus some. The sample has approximately 150,000 clones, 60% to 80% seen once. Looked up from germline, CDR1 is LNHNV and CDR2 is YYDKDF (reference sequence). This CDR3 is 15 amino acids long. V lost 2 bases to trimming and J lost 6 bases, with 13 bases between them. The rearrangement uses TRBV15 and TRBJ1-4, with D maybe TRBD1 (6 bases). The clonotype originates from a male donor in good health and CMV-seronegative. Sequenced input: PBMCs. DNA for the CDR3: TGTGCCACCAGCAGACGCAGGGGAGGGGATGAAAAACTGTTTTTT. This encodes CATSRRRGGDEKLFF.